The present entry profiles one T cell receptor (beta chain) with its context. This clone was observed a few times. What antigen it recognizes has not been identified. The junction differs from germline at one of its ends, possibly a read error. TCRbeta CDR3 regions were amplified from genomic DNA using the immunoSEQ Assay, a bias-controlled multiplex PCR. Turning to the authors' computational methods: The number of nucleated cells in each sample was estimated from the amplification of reference gene primers within the assay. To quantify the absolute abundance of each unique TCRbeta CDR3 rearrangement, sequence reads were collapsed and filtered. For each sample, productive Simpson clonality was calculated as the square root of Simpson's diversity index across productive rearrangements. Not all clones reach the TCRdb copy of this immuneACCESS table, which keeps in-frame sequences only. Checked studies attribute under half of the gap to unresolved V genes and leave the rest unexplained. V, J and clone size are those of that table, while D and trimming were read from the DNA. In this sample the table shows roughly 99,000 clones, over 70% of which occur a single time. Approximately 12% of the sample is in the top ten clones.

The sample originates from a study of blood T cell repertoires in COVID-19 (dated by TCRdb to 2019 to 2021). For context, the study as a whole: Samples from collaborators originated in the United States, Italy and Spain and spanned both the acute and convalescent phases of COVID-19. The material from the prospective study consisted of cDNA or gDNA derived from T cells, B-cell-depleted T cells, or PBMCs. Deeply sampled blood TCRbeta repertoires from subjects exposed to, actively infected with, or recovered from COVID-19 were included in the dataset. The repertoires were released in a freely available public database intended as a resource for research on the immune response to SARS-CoV-2. The samples were drawn from two sources: the first 160 participants of the ongoing ImmuneRACE study, and 1,000 to 1,500 subjects contributed by 6 global collaborators. Sample metadata almost always included a de-identified subject ID, COVID-19 status, age in years and sex. Where available, HLA class I and class II types were obtained from metadata supplied by the sample provider rather than from assay-based typing. Summary of the overall study and its limitations: The quantity of clinical and demographic metadata differed by source and by participant and was supplied without curation.

Whole blood was collected in K2EDTA tubes by collaborating institutions according to the institutions' own protocols. For TCRbeta analysis, collaborators shipped samples as frozen whole blood, isolated PBMCs, or DNA extracted from either of those sample types. This clonotype was obtained from a woman aged 80 or over with acute or convalescent COVID-19. The specimen sequenced was peripheral blood.

The nucleotide sequence reads as follows: TGTGCCAGCAGCACCGCGCCTAGCGGGGGTCTCCCCCACTTC. This yields the protein CASSTAPSGGLPHF. The receptor chain draws on TRBV14 and TRBJ2-4, with 10 middle bases fitting TRBD2. Reading the germline V gene gives CDR1 SGHDN and CDR2 FVKESK. The CDR3 spans 14 residues, from the cysteine through the phenylalanine. Only the CDR3 portion is preserved as DNA: 42 bases, with reading frame beginning at the first base.